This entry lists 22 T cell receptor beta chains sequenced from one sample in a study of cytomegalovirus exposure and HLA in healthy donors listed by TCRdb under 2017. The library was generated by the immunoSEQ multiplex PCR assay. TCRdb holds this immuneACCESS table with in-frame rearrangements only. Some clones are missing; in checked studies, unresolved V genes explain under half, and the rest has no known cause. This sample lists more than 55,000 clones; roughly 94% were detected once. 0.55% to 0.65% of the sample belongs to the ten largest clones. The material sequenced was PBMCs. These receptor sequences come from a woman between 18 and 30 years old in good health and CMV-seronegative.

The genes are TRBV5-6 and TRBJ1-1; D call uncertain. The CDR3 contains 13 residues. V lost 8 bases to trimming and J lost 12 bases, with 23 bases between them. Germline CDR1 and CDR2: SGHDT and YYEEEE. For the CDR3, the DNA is TGTGCCAGTTTTCATTTTGTGGCAGGTGTAACTTTCTTT. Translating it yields CASFHFVAGVTFF. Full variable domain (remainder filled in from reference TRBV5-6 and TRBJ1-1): DAGVTQSPTHLIKTRGQQVTLRCSPKSGHDTVSWYQQALGQGPQFIFQYYEEEERQRGNFPDRFSGHQFPNYSSELNVNALLLGDSALYLCASFHFVAGVTFFGQGTRLTVV.

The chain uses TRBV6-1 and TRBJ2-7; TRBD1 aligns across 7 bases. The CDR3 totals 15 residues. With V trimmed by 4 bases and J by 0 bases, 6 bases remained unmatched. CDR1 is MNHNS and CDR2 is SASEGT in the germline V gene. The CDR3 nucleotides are TGTGCCAGCAGTGCCAAGGACAGGAGCTCCTACGAGCAGTACTTC. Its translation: CASSAKDRSSYEQYF.

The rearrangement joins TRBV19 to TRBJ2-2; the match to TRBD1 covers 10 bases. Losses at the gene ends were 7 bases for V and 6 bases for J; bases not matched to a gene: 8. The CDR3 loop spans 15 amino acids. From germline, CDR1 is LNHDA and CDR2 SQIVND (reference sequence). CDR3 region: CASKVGTGVAGELFF. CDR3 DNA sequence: TGTGCCAGTAAGGTGGGGACAGGGGTCGCCGGGGAGCTGTTTTTT.

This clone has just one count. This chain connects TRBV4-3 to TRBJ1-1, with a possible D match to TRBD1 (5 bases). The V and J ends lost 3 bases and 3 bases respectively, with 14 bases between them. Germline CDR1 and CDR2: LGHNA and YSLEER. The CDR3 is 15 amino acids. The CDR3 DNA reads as TGCGCCAGCAGCCAGGGGGGGACGGAGTACACTGAAGCTTTCTTT. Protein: CASSQGGTEYTEAFF.

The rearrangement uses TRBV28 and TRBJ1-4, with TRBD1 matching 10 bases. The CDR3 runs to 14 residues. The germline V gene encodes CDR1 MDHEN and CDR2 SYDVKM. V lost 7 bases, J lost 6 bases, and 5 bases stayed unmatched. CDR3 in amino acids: CASTFGTGDEKLFF. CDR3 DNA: TGTGCCAGCACCTTTGGGACAGGGGATGAAAAACTGTTTTTT.

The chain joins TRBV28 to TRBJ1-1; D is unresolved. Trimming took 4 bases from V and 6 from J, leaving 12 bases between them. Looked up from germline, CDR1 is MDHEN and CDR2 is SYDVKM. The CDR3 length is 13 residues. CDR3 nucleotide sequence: TGTGCCAGCAGTTCCAACATTATATCTGAAGCTTTCTTT. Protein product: CASSSNIISEAFF.

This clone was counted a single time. The CDR3 DNA follows: TGTGCCAGCAGAGTTGGGAGGGGCCATGGCTACACCTTC. This encodes CASRVGRGHGYTF. The gene calls are TRBV28 and TRBJ1-2; D perhaps matches TRBD1 (5 bases). V shed 6 bases and J shed 6 bases, with 14 bases lying between them. CDR1 and CDR2 from the germline V gene are MDHEN and SYDVKM. The CDR3 is 13 residues long.

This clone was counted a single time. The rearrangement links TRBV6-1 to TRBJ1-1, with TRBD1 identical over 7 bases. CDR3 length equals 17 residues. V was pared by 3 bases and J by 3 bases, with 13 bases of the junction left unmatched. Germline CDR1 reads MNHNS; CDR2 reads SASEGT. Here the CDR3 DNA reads TGTGCCAGCAGTGATCCTACAACAGGGGCTTACTACACTGAAGCTTTCTTT. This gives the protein CASSDPTTGAYYTEAFF.

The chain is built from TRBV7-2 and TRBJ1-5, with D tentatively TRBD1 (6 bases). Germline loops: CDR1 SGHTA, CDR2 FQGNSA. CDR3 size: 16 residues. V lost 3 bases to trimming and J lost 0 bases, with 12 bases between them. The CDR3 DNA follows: TGTGCCAGCAGCTTGGCCGGGACAAGTAGCAATCAGCCCCAGCATTTT. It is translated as CASSLAGTSSNQPQHF. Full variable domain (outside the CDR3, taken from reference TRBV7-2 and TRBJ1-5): GAGVSQSPSNKVTEKGKDVELRCDPISGHTALYWYRQSLGQGLEFLIYFQGNSAPDKSGLPSDRFSAERTGGSVSTLTIQRTQQEDSAVYLCASSLAGTSSNQPQHFGDGTRLSIL.

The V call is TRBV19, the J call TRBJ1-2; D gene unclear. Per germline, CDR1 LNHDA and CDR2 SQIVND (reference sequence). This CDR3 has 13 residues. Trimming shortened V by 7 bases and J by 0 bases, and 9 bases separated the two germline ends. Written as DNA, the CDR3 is TGTGCCAGTATGCACCCAGCTAACTATGGCTACACCTTC. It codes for CASMHPANYGYTF.

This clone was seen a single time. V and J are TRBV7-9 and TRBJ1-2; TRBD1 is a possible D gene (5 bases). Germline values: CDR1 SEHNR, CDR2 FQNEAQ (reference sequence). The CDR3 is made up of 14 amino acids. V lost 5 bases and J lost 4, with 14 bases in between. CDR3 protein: CASSPGGATYGYTF. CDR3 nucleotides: TGTGCCAGCAGCCCCGGGGGAGCAACCTATGGCTACACCTTC.

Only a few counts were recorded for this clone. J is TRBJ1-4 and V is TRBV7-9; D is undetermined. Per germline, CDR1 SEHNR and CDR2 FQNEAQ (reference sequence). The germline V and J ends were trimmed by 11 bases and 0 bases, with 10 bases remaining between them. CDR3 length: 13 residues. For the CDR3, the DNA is TGTGCCGGCACCGGGACAACTAATGAAAAACTGTTTTTT. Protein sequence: CAGTGTTNEKLFF. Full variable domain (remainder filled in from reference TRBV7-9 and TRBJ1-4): DTGVSQNPRHKITKRGQNVTFRCDPISEHNRLYWYRQTLGQGPEFLTYFQNEAQLEKSRLLSDRFSAERPKGSFSTLEIQRTEQGDSAMYLCAGTGTTNEKLFFGSGTQLSVL.

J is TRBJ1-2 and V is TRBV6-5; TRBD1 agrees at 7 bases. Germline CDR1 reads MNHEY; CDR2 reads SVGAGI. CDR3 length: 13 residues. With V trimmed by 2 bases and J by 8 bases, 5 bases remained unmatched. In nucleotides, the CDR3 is TGTGCCAGCAGTTACGAGACAGGGAGCGGCTACACCTTC. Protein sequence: CASSYETGSGYTF.

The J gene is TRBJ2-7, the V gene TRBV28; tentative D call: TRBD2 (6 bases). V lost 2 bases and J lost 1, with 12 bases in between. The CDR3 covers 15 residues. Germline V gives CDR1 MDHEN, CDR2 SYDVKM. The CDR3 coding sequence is TGTGCCAGCAGTTTACAAGCAGGGAGGTCCTACGAGCAGTACTTC. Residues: CASSLQAGRSYEQYF.

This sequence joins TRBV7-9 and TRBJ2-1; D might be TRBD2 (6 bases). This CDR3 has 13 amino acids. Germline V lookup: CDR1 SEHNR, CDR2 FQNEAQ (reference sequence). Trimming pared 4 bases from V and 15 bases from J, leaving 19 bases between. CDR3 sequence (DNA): TGTGCCAGCAGCTCCAGGGACGGGTGGAGGGGGTTCTTC. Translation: CASSSRDGWRGFF.

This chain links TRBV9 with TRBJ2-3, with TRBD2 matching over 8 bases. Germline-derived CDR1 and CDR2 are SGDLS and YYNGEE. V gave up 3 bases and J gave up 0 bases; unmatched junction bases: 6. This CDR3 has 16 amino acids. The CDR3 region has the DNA TGTGCCAGCAGCGCCTCCGGGGGGGCTAGCACAGATACGCAGTATTTT. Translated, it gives CASSASGGASTDTQYF.

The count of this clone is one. CDR3 sequence (DNA): TGTGCCAGCAGTTTAGTGACAGTGAACACTGAAGCTTTCTTT. Protein sequence: CASSLVTVNTEAFF. The chain uses TRBV28 and TRBJ1-1; perhaps TRBD1 as D (5 bases). V lost 2 bases and J lost 0, with 7 bases in between. The CDR3 runs to 14 residues. CDR1 and CDR2 from the germline V gene are MDHEN and SYDVKM.

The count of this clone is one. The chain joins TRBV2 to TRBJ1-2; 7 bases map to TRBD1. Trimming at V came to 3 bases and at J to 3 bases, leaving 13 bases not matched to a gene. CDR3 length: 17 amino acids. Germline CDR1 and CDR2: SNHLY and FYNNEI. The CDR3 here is CASSDRATGRSDYGYTF. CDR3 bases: TGTGCCAGCAGTGATCGTGCGACAGGGAGATCGGACTATGGCTACACCTTC.

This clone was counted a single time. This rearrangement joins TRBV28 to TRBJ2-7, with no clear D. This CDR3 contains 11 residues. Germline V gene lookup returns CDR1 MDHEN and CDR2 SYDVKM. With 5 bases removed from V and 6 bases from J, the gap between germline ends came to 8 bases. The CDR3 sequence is CASSQTREQYF. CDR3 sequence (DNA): TGTGCCAGCAGTCAGACTCGCGAGCAGTACTTC. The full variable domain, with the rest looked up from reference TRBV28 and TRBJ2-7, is DVKVTQSSRYLVKRTGEKVFLECVQDMDHENMFWYRQDPGLGLRLIYFSYDVKMKEKGDIPEGYSVSREKKERFSLILESASTNQTSMYLCASSQTREQYFGPGTRLTVT.

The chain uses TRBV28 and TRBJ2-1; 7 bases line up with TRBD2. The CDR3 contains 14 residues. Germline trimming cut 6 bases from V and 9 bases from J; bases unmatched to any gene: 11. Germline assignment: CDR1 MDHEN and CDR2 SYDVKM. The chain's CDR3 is CASRRNLAVGEQFF. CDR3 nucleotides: TGTGCCAGCAGAAGGAACCTAGCGGTGGGTGAGCAGTTCTTC.

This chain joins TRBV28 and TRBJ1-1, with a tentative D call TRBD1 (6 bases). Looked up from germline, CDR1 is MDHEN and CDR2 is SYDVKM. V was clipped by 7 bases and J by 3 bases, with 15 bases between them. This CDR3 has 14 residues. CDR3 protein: CASTALGGHTEAFF. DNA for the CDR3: TGTGCCAGCACGGCGTTAGGGGGTCACACTGAAGCTTTCTTT.

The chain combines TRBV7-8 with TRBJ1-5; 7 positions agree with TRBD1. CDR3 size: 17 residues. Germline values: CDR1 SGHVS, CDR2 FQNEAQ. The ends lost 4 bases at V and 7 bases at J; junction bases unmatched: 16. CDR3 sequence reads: CASSWGTALQVPQPQHF. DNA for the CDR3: TGTGCCAGCAGCTGGGGGACAGCTTTACAGGTTCCCCAGCCCCAGCATTTT.